The clone carrying this T cell receptor beta chain was seen once. The antigen is not known. Adaptor-ligated barcode primers were used to amplify TRBV12-4/TRBJ1-2 clonotypes. TCRdb redid the calling of the multiplex PCR reads with MiXCR, one entry per CDR3 protein. The sample has over a thousand distinct CDR3 sequences; around 19% are singletons. The CDR3 sequence is 14 residues long. Trimming took 6 bases from V and 2 from J; bases not matched to a gene: 5. The study's findings and limits: Tumor Tregs overlapped most with tumor, then blood, naive CD4+ cells. Naive CD4+ cells shared approximately 12% of tumor Treg sequences. Tumor memory CD4+ T cell TCR gene usage clustered with blood and lymph node memory CD4+ cells and lymph node naive CD4+ cells.

Treg sorting used a CD4+CD25+CD127-/low gate. V gene TRBV12-3 or TRBV12-4 combines with J gene TRBJ1-2; 8 bases line up with TRBD1. The sequenced sample consisted of Tregs sorted from blood. The source is a female donor with breast cancer. CDR3 sequence (DNA): TGTGCCAGCAGCCCGGGACAGGAGAACTATGGCTACACCTTC. Translation: CASSPGQENYGYTF.